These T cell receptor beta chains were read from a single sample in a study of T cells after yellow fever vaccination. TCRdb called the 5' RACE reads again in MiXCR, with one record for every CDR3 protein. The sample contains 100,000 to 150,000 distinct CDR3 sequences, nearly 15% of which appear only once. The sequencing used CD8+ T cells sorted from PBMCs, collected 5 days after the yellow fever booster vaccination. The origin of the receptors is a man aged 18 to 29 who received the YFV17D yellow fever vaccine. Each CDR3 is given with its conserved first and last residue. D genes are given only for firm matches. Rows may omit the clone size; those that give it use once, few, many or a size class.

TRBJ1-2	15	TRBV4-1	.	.	CASSPGPQANYGYTF
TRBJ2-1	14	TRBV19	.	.	CASSPLVSYNEQFF
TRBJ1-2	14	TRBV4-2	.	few	CASSPGGEGYGYTF
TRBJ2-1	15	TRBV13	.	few	CASSLGLGGHNEQFF
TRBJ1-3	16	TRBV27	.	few	CASSPLGQSSGNTIYF
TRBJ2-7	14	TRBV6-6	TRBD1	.	CASSFTGGSYEQYF
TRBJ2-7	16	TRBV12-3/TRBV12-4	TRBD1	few	CASSGLGQGRGYEQYF
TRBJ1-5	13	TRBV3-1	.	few	CASSQRLNQPQHF
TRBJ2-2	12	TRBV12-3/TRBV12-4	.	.	CASMEDIGELFF
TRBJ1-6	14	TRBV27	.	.	CASSFRGPNSPLHF
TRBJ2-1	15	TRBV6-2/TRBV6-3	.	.	CASSYSSRGYNEQFF
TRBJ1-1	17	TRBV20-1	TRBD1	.	CSARRGKETGRNTEAFF
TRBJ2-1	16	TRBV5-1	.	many	CASSLALGNPYNEQFF
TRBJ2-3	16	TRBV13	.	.	CASSLGDSISTDTQYF
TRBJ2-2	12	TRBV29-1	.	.	CSVWGYTGELFF
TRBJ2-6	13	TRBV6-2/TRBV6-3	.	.	CASSFPGGNVLTF
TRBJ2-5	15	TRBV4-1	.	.	CASSRTDSLGETQYF
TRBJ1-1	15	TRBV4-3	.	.	CASSRKGEAYTEAFF
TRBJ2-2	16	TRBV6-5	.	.	CASSYSAGLNTGELFF
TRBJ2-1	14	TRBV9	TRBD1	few	CASSEGDRRNEQFF
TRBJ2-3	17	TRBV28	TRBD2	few	CASSLGLAGGESDTQYF
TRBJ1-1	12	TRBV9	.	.	CASRVAEGEAFF
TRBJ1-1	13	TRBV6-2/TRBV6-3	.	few	CASSSNLNTEAFF
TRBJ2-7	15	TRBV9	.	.	CASSARTRPLGEQYF
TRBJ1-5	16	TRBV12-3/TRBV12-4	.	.	CASSLAGGNSNQPQHF